This T cell receptor (beta chain) was recovered during a study of control samples from healthy donors and cancer patients. Sequenced by immunoSEQ multiplex PCR; TCRdb stores in-frame clones only, minus some. The sample carries 150,000 to 200,000 clones, roughly 89% recorded once. The CDR3 has 14 amino acids. V was shortened by 4 bases and J by 6 bases, with 16 bases between the two germline ends. CDR1 and CDR2 (germline): SGHNT, YYREEE (reference sequence). The TCR originated in a young woman in good health. The chain couples TRBV5-4 to TRBJ1-2; TRBD1 is a possible D gene (6 bases). The sequenced sample was blood. CDR3 nucleotides: TGTGCCAGCAGCAACCCACGGGGGGCGCATGGCTACACCTTC. The encoded protein is CASSNPRGAHGYTF. Supplemented by reference TRBV5-4 and TRBJ1-2, the full variable domain reads ETGVTQSPTHLIKTRGQQVTLRCSSQSGHNTVSWYQQALGQGPQFIFQYYREEENGRGNFPPRFSGLQFPNYSSELNVNALELDDSALYLCASSNPRGAHGYTFGSGTRLTVV.